This entry lists 10 T cell receptor beta chains sequenced from one sample in a study of human T cells and chemical hapten exposure. TCRdb recomputed calls from the RACE reads with MiXCR, one row per CDR3 protein. The table has about 290,000 distinct CDR3 sequences, roughly 8% seen once; the top ten hold more than 0.95%. Stated time point: pre-sensitization, week 0. Treatment described: therapeutic diphenylcyclopropenone sensitization with weekly scalp DPC. Sequencing used whole blood, obtained in connection with sensitization to the hapten diphenylcyclopropenone (DPC). Receptors originate from a man between 18 and 29 years old with alopecia areata. Some clones in this sample may be carry-over from other donors' samples.

The table lists this clonotype with many counts. The chain employs TRBV3-1 and TRBJ2-1, with TRBD2 matching 9 bases. From germline, CDR1 is LGHDT and CDR2 YNNKEL (reference sequence). CDR3 size: 17 residues. Trimming cost V 4 bases and J 3 bases; bases outside gene matches: 10. The CDR3 DNA reads as TGTGCCAGCAGCCGATATAGCGGGGGAGGCATCTACAATGAGCAGTTCTTC. As protein: CASSRYSGGGIYNEQFF.

At least ten counts were recorded for this clonotype. The chain links TRBV5-4 to TRBJ2-2; D is ambiguous. The germline V gene has CDR1 SGHNT and CDR2 YYREEE (reference sequence). The CDR3 has 14 amino acids. V was shortened by 1 base and J by 6 bases, with 10 bases between the two germline ends. CDR3 sequence reads: CASSLKGYPGELFF. The CDR3, as DNA: TGTGCCAGCAGCTTGAAGGGTTATCCCGGGGAGCTGTTTTTT.

The chain links TRBV4-3 to TRBJ2-3; the D is unclear. Trimming shortened V by 0 bases and J by 5 bases, and 12 bases separated the two germline ends. Germline V gene sequence: CDR1 LGHNA, CDR2 YSLEER. There are 15 residues in the CDR3. Here the CDR3 DNA reads TGCGCCAGCAGCCAAGAATTCTTGGCAGAAGATACGCAGTATTTT. Amino acid sequence: CASSQEFLAEDTQYF.

This clonotype was observed at least ten times. The chain recombines TRBV6-2 or TRBV6-3 with TRBJ2-2, with D possibly TRBD2 on 6 matching bases. V dropped 2 bases and J dropped 0 bases, with 10 bases sitting between them. The CDR3 spans 16 residues. Per germline, CDR1 MNHEY and CDR2 SVGEGT. DNA of the CDR3: TGTGCCAGCAGTTACCTATCTAGCGCGAACACCGGGGAGCTGTTTTTT. Translated, it gives CASSYLSSANTGELFF.

This clonotype was seen more than once but under ten times. The V call is TRBV12-3 or TRBV12-4, the J call TRBJ2-5; 9 bases agree with TRBD2. The trim removed 4 bases at V and 3 bases at J, leaving 6 bases unmatched. CDR3 size: 15 residues. CDR3 in DNA: TGTGCCAGCAGTTACACCGGGACTAGCAAAGAGACCCAGTACTTC. Its translation: CASSYTGTSKETQYF.

This clonotype appeared a few times. The chain carries TRBV28 and TRBJ2-7; TRBD1 is a possible D gene (6 bases). The CDR3 is 14 amino acids. V was shortened by 5 bases and J by 3 bases, with 14 bases between the two germline ends. Germline lookup yields CDR1 MDHEN and CDR2 SYDVKM. DNA of the CDR3: TGTGCCAGCAGTCTAGTACAGGGAAACTACGAGCAGTACTTC. It is translated as CASSLVQGNYEQYF.

Ten or more counts support this clonotype. V and J are TRBV20-1 and TRBJ2-3; D uncertain. V lost 2 bases, J lost 3 bases, and 3 bases lay in between. Germline CDR1 is DFQATT and CDR2 is SNEGSKA (reference sequence). This CDR3 has 11 residues. The CDR3: CSARMTDTQYF. DNA for the CDR3: TGCAGTGCTAGAATGACAGATACGCAGTATTTT.

This clonotype was picked up a small number of times. This chain uses TRBV20-1 with TRBJ1-2; D not certain. V was cut by 1 base and J by 12 bases, with 15 bases left in between. The V gene's germline CDR1 is DFQATT and CDR2 SNEGSKA (reference sequence). The CDR3 has 12 amino acids. This CDR3 reads CSARATWDSNTF. The CDR3 region has the DNA TGCAGTGCTAGAGCTACGTGGGATTCGAACACCTTC.

With regard to this clonotype: A much larger clone is a single base away; this may be a read error. The CDR3 region is CASGQTGYGYTF. As DNA, the CDR3 is TGTGCCAGCGGCCAAACAGGGTACGGCTACACCTTC. V gene TRBV12-3 or TRBV12-4 combines with J gene TRBJ1-2; TRBD1 is a possible D gene (6 bases). Trimming shortened V by 8 bases and J by 8 bases, and 15 bases separated the two germline ends. The CDR3 loop spans 12 amino acids.

This clonotype has more than one count but fewer than ten. The chain is built from TRBV10-3 and TRBJ1-3, with TRBD1 identical over 8 bases. The length of the CDR3 is 19 residues. The V gene's germline CDR1 is ENHRY and CDR2 SYGVKD. With V trimmed by 0 bases and J by 0 bases, 10 bases remained unmatched. The CDR3 DNA is TGTGCCATCAGTGAGTCGACCCTCCTTGGACAGGGCTCTGGAAACACCATATATTTT. It codes for CAISESTLLGQGSGNTIYF.